The 2 T cell receptor beta chains below all came from one sample that was sequenced in a study of cytomegalovirus exposure and HLA in healthy donors. Researchers ran the PCR with 60 Vbeta and 13 Jbeta primers. Produced via immunoSEQ multiplex PCR; TCRdb's table is partial and in-frame only. This repertoire shows under 150,000 clones, 81% found once; its top ten account for roughly 2%. The specimen was PBMCs. Receptors were obtained from a man between 18 and 29 years old in good health and CMV-seronegative.

This clone was counted once. This chain links TRBV9 with TRBJ2-3; no clear D gene. The germline gives CDR1 SGDLS, CDR2 YYNGEE. The CDR3 totals 18 residues. Between the trimmed V and J ends, which lost 0 bases and 0 bases, there was a span of 17 bases. CDR3 nucleotide sequence: TGTGCCAGCAGCGTAGAAGAAACAGCCCACCGGAGCACAGATACGCAGTATTTT. Its protein is CASSVEETAHRSTDTQYF.

This chain links TRBV2 with TRBJ1-3; possible D gene TRBD1, 6 bases. V was clipped by 8 bases and J by 1 base, with 12 bases between them. The CDR3 covers 14 residues. The germline gives CDR1 SNHLY, CDR2 FYNNEI. This chain's CDR3 is CASLRGGSGNTIYF. The CDR3 nucleotides are TGTGCCAGCTTGAGAGGGGGATCTGGAAACACCATATATTTT.